The 17 T cell receptor beta chains below come from one sample, sequenced in a study of T cell responses to AZD1222 COVID-19 vaccine. This table comes from immunoSEQ multiplex PCR, and its TCRdb copy is limited to in-frame clones, with some not included. Counted here are 86,000 or so clones, just over 85% occurring once; the ten biggest clones make up approximately 5.6%. Sequencing was performed on peripheral blood, taken 28 days after the second AZD1222 dose. The receptors were sampled from an adult who received the AZD1222 COVID-19 vaccine.

The CDR3 reads CASSLGQQAYEQYF. The DNA of the CDR3 is TGTGCCAGCAGTTTAGGCCAGCAGGCCTACGAGCAGTACTTC. This sequence joins TRBV28 and TRBJ2-7; D unresolved. Per the germline V gene, CDR1 is MDHEN and CDR2 is SYDVKM. The CDR3 extends over 14 amino acids. Trimming took off 2 bases at V and 2 bases at J, with 10 bases between the two ends.

The chain combines TRBV12-3 or TRBV12-4 with TRBJ2-7; D gene ambiguous. This CDR3 comprises 12 residues. Trimming took 5 bases from V and 5 from J, leaving 10 bases between them. The CDR3 nucleotides are TGTGCCAGCAGTCCGGACGGACACGAGCAGTACTTC. Encoded protein: CASSPDGHEQYF.

This chain joins TRBV28 and TRBJ1-2; weak D call: TRBD1 (6 bases). This CDR3 region has 16 residues. Germline V gives CDR1 MDHEN, CDR2 SYDVKM. V was trimmed by 5 bases and J by 6 bases, leaving 22 bases between them. The CDR3 reads CASSGGRGALGNGYTF. For the CDR3, the DNA is TGTGCCAGCAGTGGAGGGAGGGGGGCGCTAGGTAATGGCTACACCTTC.

The rearrangement uses TRBV6-6 and TRBJ1-1; D gene ambiguous. Per the germline V gene, CDR1 is MNHNY and CDR2 is SVGAGI (reference sequence). The V end was cut by 7 bases, the J end by 0 bases, with 9 bases between. This CDR3 contains 13 residues. CDR3 nucleotide sequence: TGTGCCAGCACGTTTGGGATGAACACTGAAGCTTTCTTT. Its protein product is CASTFGMNTEAFF.

The chain links TRBV3-1 (or the pseudogene TRBV3-2) to TRBJ2-3, with 8 nucleotides matching TRBD1. The CDR3 has 18 residues. Germline V lookup: CDR1 LGHDT, CDR2 YNNKEL (reference sequence). The J segment lost 4 bases and the V segment lost 4 bases, leaving 16 bases of the junction unmatched. The CDR3 coding sequence is TGTGCCAGCAGCCCCGGACAGGGTCCCATGTTGCCTGCAGATACGCAGTATTTT. This sequence encodes CASSPGQGPMLPADTQYF.

The chain links TRBV3-1 (or the pseudogene TRBV3-2) to TRBJ2-6; the D gene could be TRBD1 or TRBD2 (5 bases each). This CDR3 has 16 amino acids. V lost 0 bases and J 0 bases, leaving 6 bases between the germline ends. Looked up from germline, CDR1 is LGHDT and CDR2 is YNNKEL (reference sequence). This chain's CDR3 is CASSQEGTSGANVLTF. The CDR3 bases are TGTGCCAGCAGCCAAGAGGGGACCTCTGGGGCCAACGTCCTGACTTTC.

This clone was seen only a few times. The V and J genes are TRBV12-2 and TRBJ2-1; TRBD1 is the table's D call, not checked against the DNA. TRBV12-2 is designated a pseudogene. The CDR3 contains 18 residues. The DNA of the CDR3 is TGTGCAAGTCGCTCCCCCCCGGGACAGAGAAGCTCCTACAATGAGCAGTTCTTC. It codes for CASRSPPGQRSSYNEQFF.

This clone was recorded only once. V usage is TRBV5-1 and J usage is TRBJ2-7, with 9 bases identical to TRBD1. This CDR3 is 15 amino acids long. Germline values: CDR1 SGHRS, CDR2 YFSETQ. The trim removed 2 bases at V and 6 bases at J, leaving 9 bases unmatched. The CDR3 sequence: CASSFGDRAAVEQYF. The CDR3 DNA reads TGCGCCAGCAGCTTCGGGGACAGGGCTGCGGTCGAGCAGTACTTC.

This clone was observed once. This chain connects TRBV7-8 to TRBJ1-5, with 9 bases that match TRBD1. CDR1 is SGHVS and CDR2 is FQNEAQ in the germline V gene. V was clipped by 2 bases and J by 5 bases; unmatched bases: 7. The CDR3 is 16 residues long. In nucleotides, the CDR3 is TGTGCCAGCAGCTTAATAGTGGGACAGGGAGATCAGCCCCAGCATTTT. Its protein product is CASSLIVGQGDQPQHF.

This clone was recorded a few times. The CDR3 here is CASSQPGALEPQHF. The DNA of the CDR3 is TGTGCCAGCAGCCAGCCAGGGGCGTTGGAGCCCCAGCATTTT. The J gene is TRBJ1-5, the V gene TRBV4-2; D may be TRBD1 (6 bases). The CDR3 length is 14 residues. Germline CDR1 LGHNA, CDR2 YNFKEQ. Trimming took 3 bases from V and 8 from J, leaving 14 bases between them.

V and J are TRBV7-9 and TRBJ2-6; D gene unclear. Looked up from germline, CDR1 is SEHNR and CDR2 is FQNEAQ (reference sequence). The CDR3 spans 15 residues. The germline V and J ends were trimmed by 5 bases and 3 bases, with 11 bases remaining between them. DNA for the CDR3: TGTGCCAGCAGCCCCCGAAGGGTTGGGGCCAACGTCCTGACTTTC. It translates to CASSPRRVGANVLTF.

This clone showed up just a few times. The CDR3 coding sequence is TGTGCCAGCAGCTTAGTCACAGGGCCCTACGAGCAGTACTTC. This codes for CASSLVTGPYEQYF. V is TRBV7-9 and J is TRBJ2-7; a weak D match, TRBD1 (6 bases). CDR3 size: 14 residues. CDR1 and CDR2 from the germline V gene are SEHNR and FQNEAQ (reference sequence). Trimming left V 1 base short and J 2 bases short, with 9 bases between.

The rearrangement uses TRBV30 and TRBJ2-5; D not resolved. Germline assignment: CDR1 GTSNPN and CDR2 SVGIG (reference sequence). The CDR3 is made up of 12 amino acids. V lost 0 bases and J lost 8, with 10 bases in between. CDR3 region: CAWSVLSGTQYF. The CDR3, as DNA: TGTGCCTGGAGTGTACTTTCCGGCACCCAGTACTTC. Complete variable domain (other parts from reference TRBV30 and TRBJ2-5): SQTIHQWPATLVQPVGSPLSLECTVEGTSNPNLYWYRQAAGRGLQLLFYSVGIGQISSEVPQNLSASRPQDRQFILSSKKLLLSDSGFYLCAWSVLSGTQYFGPGTRLLVL.

The CDR3 DNA sequence: TGTGCCAGCAGTTACTCGAGTAGTGCAGATCAGCCCCAGCATTTT. Translating it yields CASSYSSSADQPQHF. This chain links TRBV6-5 with TRBJ1-5, with no clear D. CDR1 is MNHEY and CDR2 is SVGAGI in the germline V gene. Trimming shortened V by 0 bases and J by 5 bases, and 11 bases separated the two germline ends. There are 15 residues in the CDR3.

V usage is TRBV29-1 and J usage is TRBJ2-7; 10 nucleotides align to TRBD1. CDR1 SQVTM and CDR2 ANQGSEA come from the germline V gene. The V and J ends lost 8 bases and 11 bases, in that order; junction bases with no gene match: 12. The CDR3 is 12 residues long. The CDR3 loop is CSTDPGTGEKYF. Here the CDR3 DNA reads TGCAGCACCGACCCCGGGACAGGGGAGAAGTACTTC.

There are a few counts of this clone. This chain joins TRBV29-1 and TRBJ1-2; D perhaps matches TRBD1 (5 bases). From germline, CDR1 is SQVTM and CDR2 ANQGSEA. This CDR3 is 14 amino acids long. The V and J ends lost 0 bases and 6 bases respectively, with 14 bases between them. The CDR3 here is CSVEEVGQGNGYTF. DNA for the CDR3: TGCAGCGTTGAAGAAGTGGGGCAGGGTAATGGCTACACCTTC.

The chain is built from TRBV7-6 and TRBJ2-7; perhaps TRBD2 as D (6 bases). Germline V lookup: CDR1 SGHVS, CDR2 FNYEAQ. This CDR3 contains 19 residues. Trimming took 5 bases from V and 2 from J, leaving 28 bases between them. CDR3 bases: TGTGCCAGCAGCCCAAATGGCTTGGGGGGACTTCCAAATCCCTACGAGCAGTACTTC. It codes for CASSPNGLGGLPNPYEQYF. The full variable domain, its missing parts supplied by reference TRBV7-6 and TRBJ2-7, is GAGVSQSPRYKVTKRGQDVALRCDPISGHVSLYWYRQALGQGPEFLTYFNYEAQQDKSGLPNDRFSAERPEGSISTLTIQRTEQRDSAMYRCASSPNGLGGLPNPYEQYFGPGTRLTVT.